This T cell receptor (beta chain) originates from a study of blood T cell repertoires in COVID-19. Study summary: The United States, Italy and Spain provided the acute and convalescent COVID-19 samples. T cells, B-cell-depleted T cells, or PBMCs supplied cDNA or gDNA.

TCRdb keeps only in-frame clones here, not all; method: immunoSEQ multiplex PCR. Of 130,000 or so clones in the sample, roughly 80% were seen once. The trim removed 0 bases at V and 2 bases at J, leaving 6 bases unmatched. Germline assignment: CDR1 LGHNA and CDR2 YNFKEQ. CDR3 length equals 16 residues. The rearrangement uses TRBV4-2 and TRBJ2-5; 7 nucleotides align to TRBD2. The receptor comes from a man in his fifties or sixties with acute or convalescent COVID-19. Material for sequencing was peripheral blood. This CDR3 is CASSQDPPSGQETQYF. CDR3 in DNA: TGTGCCAGCAGCCAAGATCCGCCTAGCGGTCAAGAGACCCAGTACTTC.